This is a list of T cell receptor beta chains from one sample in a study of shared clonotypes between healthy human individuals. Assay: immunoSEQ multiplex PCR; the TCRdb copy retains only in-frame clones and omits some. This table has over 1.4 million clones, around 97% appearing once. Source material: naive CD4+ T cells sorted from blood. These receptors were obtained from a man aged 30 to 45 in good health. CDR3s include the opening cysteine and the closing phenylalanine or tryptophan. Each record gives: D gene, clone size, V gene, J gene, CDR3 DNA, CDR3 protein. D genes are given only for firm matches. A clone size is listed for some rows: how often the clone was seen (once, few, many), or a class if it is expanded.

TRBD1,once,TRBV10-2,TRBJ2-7,TGCGCCAGCAGCCTAACAGGGGGCAGCTCCTACGAGCAGTACTTC,CASSLTGGSSYEQYF
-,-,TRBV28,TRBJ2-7,TGTGCCAGCCGAGTGAAGGGGCGCGAGCAGTACTTC,CASRVKGREQYF
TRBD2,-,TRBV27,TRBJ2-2,TGTGCCAGCAGTTCCTGGACTAGCGGGAGGGCCGGTTTCACCGGGGAGCTGTTTTTT,CASSSWTSGRAGFTGELFF
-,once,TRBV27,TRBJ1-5,TGTGCCAGCAGTACCCGGAGTCAGCCCCAGCATTTT,CASSTRSQPQHF
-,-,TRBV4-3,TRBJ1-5,TGCGCCAGCAGCGGGACACAAGGTCAGTCCCAGCATTTT,CASSGTQGQSQHF
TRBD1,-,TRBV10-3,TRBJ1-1,TGTGCCATCAGAGAACAGGGGAGAAACACTGAAGCTTTCTTT,CAIREQGRNTEAFF
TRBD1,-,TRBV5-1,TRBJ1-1,TGCGCCAGCAGCACGACAGGGTGGGGGACTGAAGCTTTCTTT,CASSTTGWGTEAFF
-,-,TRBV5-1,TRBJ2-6,TGCGCCAGCAGCTTGCCCCCAGGACAACTGGCCGGGGCCAACGTCCTGACTTTC,CASSLPPGQLAGANVLTF
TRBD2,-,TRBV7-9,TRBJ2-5,TGTGCCAGCAGCTTAGCTAGCGGGCGGGAGACCCAGTACTTC,CASSLASGRETQYF
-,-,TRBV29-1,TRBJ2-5,TGCAGCGTTGAGGGGACGGTAAACCAAGAGACCCAGTACTTC,CSVEGTVNQETQYF
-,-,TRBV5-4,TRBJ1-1,TGTGCCAGCAGTTGGGAACGGATGAACACTGAAGCTTTCTTT,CASSWERMNTEAFF
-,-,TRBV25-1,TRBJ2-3,TGTGCCAGCAGTGAATATCGGAATGGGAAAGATACGCAGTATTTT,CASSEYRNGKDTQYF
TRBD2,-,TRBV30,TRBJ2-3,TGTGCCTGGAGTACTAGCGGGAGGGCTGGTACGCAGTATTTT,CAWSTSGRAGTQYF
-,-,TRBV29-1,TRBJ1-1,TGCAGCGTTGCTAGTGGCACTGAAGCTTTCTTT,CSVASGTEAFF
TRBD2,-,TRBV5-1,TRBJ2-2,TGCGCCAGCAGCTTGGGGCTAGCGGGGGGTCCCAGGCGGGAGCTGTTTTTT,CASSLGLAGGPRRELFF
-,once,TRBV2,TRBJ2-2,TGTGCCAGCAGGGAACGGAGCAACACCGGGGAGCTGTTTTTT,CASRERSNTGELFF
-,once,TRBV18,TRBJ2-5,TGTGCCAGCTCACCAGCGGGCCTCCCGGAGACCCAGTACTTC,CASSPAGLPETQYF
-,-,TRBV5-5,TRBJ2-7,TGTGCCAGCAGCTTCGCAGCGTCCGTCGACGAGCAGTACTTC,CASSFAASVDEQYF
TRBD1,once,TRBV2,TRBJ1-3,TGTGCCAGCTCCGACAGGGCTGGAAACACCATATATTTT,CASSDRAGNTIYF
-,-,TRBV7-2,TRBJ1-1,TGTGCCAGCAGCTATGATCGGACCAAAGAAGCTTTCTTT,CASSYDRTKEAFF
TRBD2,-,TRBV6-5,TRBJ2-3,TGTGCCAGCAGTTACCAGCGGGAATCTAGCACAGATACGCAGTATTTT,CASSYQRESSTDTQYF